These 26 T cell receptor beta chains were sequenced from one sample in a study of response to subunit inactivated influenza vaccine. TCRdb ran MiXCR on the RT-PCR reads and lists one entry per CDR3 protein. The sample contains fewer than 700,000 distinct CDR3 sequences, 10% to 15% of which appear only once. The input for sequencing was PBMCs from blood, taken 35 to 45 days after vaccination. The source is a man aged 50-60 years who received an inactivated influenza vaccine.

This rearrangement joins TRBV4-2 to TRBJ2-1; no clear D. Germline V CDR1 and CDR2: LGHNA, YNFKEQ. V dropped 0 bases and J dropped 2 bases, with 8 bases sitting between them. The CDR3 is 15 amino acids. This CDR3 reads CASSQDSVTYNEQFF. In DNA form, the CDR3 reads TGTGCCAGCAGCCAAGATTCGGTCACCTACAATGAGCAGTTCTTC.

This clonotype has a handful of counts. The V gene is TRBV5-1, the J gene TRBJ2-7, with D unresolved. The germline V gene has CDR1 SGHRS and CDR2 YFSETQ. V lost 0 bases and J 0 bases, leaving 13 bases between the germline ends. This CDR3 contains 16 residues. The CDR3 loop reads CASSLAGPANSYEQYF. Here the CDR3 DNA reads TGCGCCAGCAGCTTGGCCGGTCCAGCAAACTCCTACGAGCAGTACTTC.

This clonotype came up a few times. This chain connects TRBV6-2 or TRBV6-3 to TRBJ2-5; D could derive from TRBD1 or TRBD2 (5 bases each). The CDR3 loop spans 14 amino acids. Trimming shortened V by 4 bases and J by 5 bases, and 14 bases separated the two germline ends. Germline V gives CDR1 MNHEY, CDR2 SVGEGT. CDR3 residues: CASSLSTGTETQYF. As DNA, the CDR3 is TGTGCCAGCAGTTTATCGACGGGGACGGAGACCCAGTACTTC.

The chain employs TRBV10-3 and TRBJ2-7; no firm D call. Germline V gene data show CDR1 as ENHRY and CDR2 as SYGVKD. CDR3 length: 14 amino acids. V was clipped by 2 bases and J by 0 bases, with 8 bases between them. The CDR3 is CAISERQASYEQYF. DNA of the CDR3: TGTGCCATCAGTGAGAGACAAGCCTCCTACGAGCAGTACTTC.

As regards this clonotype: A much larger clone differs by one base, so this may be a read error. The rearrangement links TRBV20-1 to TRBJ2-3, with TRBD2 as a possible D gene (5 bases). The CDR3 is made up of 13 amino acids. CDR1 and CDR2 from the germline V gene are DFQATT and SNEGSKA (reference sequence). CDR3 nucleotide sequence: TGCAGTGCTAGCGGGGTTCCCACAGATACGCTGTATTTT. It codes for CSASGVPTDTLYF.

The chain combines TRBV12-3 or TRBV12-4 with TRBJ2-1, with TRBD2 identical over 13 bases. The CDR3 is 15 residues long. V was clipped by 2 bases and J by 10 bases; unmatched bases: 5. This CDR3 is CASSLTSGRAGEQFF. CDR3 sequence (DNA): TGTGCCAGCAGTTTAACTAGCGGGAGGGCCGGGGAGCAGTTCTTC.

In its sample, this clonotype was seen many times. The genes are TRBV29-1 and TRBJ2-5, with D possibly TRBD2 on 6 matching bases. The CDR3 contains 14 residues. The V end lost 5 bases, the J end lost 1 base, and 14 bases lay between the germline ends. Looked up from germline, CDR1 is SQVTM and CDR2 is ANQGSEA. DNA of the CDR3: TGCAGCGTTCGTAGTAGCGGAGGCCAAGAGACCCAGTACTTC. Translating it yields CSVRSSGGQETQYF.

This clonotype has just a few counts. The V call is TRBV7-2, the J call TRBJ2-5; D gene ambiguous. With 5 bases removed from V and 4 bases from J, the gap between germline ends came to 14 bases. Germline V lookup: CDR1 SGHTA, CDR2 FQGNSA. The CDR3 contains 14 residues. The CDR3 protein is CASSPARYRETQYF. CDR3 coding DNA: TGTGCCAGCAGCCCGGCGAGGTACCGAGAGACCCAGTACTTC.

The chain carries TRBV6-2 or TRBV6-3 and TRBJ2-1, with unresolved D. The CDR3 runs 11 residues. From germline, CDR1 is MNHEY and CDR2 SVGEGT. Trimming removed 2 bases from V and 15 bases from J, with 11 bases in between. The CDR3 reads CASSYGPEWFF. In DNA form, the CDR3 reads TGTGCCAGCAGTTACGGGCCGGAGTGGTTCTTC.

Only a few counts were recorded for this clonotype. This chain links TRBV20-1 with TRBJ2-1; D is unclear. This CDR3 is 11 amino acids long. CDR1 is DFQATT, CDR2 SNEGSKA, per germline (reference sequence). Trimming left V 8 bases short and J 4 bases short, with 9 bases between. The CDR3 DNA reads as TGCAGTCTTCAGGTATACAATGAGCAGTTCTTC. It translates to CSLQVYNEQFF.

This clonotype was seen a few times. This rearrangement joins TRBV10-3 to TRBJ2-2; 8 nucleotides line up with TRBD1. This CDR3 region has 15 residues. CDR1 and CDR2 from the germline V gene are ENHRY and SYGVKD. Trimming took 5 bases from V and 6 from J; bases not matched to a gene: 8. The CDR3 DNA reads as TGTGCCATCAGTCAGACAGGGGTTGTTTCCGGGGAGCTGTTTTTT. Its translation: CAISQTGVVSGELFF.

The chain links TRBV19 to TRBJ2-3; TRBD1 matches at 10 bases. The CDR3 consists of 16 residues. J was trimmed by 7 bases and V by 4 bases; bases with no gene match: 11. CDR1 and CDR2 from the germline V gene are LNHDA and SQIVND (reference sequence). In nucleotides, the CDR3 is TGTGCCAGTAGTAGCCCCGGGACAGGGGTTGTGAATACGCAGTATTTT. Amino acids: CASSSPGTGVVNTQYF.

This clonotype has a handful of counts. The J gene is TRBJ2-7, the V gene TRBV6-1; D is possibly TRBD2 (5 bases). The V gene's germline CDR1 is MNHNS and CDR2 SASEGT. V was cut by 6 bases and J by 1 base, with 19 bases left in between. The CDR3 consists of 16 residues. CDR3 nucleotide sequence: TGTGCCAGCAGCAATACCCGGCCCGGGGATTCCTACGAGCAGTACTTC. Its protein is CASSNTRPGDSYEQYF.

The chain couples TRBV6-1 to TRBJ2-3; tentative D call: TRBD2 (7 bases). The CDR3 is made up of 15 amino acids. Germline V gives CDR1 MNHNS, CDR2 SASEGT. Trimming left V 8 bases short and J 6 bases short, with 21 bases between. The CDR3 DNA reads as TGTGCCAGCGGCCCCAGGGGAGGGGGTGGCGATACGCAGTATTTT. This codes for CASGPRGGGGDTQYF.

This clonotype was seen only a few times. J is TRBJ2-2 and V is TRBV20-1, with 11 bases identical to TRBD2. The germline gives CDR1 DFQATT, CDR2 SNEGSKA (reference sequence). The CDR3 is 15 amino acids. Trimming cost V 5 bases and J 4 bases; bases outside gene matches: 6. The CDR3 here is CSARLGTSGTGELFF. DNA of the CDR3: TGCAGTGCTCGCTTGGGGACTAGCGGCACCGGGGAGCTGTTTTTT.

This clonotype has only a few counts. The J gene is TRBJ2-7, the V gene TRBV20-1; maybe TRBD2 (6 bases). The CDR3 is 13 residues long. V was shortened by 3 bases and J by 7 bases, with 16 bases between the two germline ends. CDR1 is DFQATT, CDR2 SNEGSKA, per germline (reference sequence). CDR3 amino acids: CSASSVGSIEQYF. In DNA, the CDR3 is TGCAGTGCTAGCTCTGTCGGGAGTATAGAGCAGTACTTC.

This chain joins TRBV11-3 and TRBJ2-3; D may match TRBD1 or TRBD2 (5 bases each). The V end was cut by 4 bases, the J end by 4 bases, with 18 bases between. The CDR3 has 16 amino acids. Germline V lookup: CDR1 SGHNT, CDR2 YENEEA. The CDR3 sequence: CASSSHGRDGADTQYF. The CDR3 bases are TGTGCCAGCAGCTCCCATGGACGGGACGGGGCAGATACGCAGTATTTT. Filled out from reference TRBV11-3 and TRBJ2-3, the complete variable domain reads EAGVVQSPRYKIIEKKQPVAFWCNPISGHNTLYWYLQNLGQGPELLIRYENEEAVDDSQLPKDRFSAERLKGVDSTLKIQPAELGDSAVYLCASSSHGRDGADTQYFGPGTRLTVL.

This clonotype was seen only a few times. The CDR3 coding sequence is TGTGCCAGCAGCCCGCCCTCCGGGACTAGCGGTCGCACAGATACGCAGTATTTT. Protein sequence: CASSPPSGTSGRTDTQYF. The chain uses TRBV11-1 and TRBJ2-3, with TRBD2 matching over 11 bases. In germline, CDR1 is SGHAT, CDR2 FQDESV (reference sequence). V gave up 5 bases and J gave up 1 base; unmatched junction bases: 11. The CDR3 runs 18 residues. Using reference TRBV11-1 and TRBJ2-3 for the parts outside the CDR3, the full variable domain is EAEVAQSPRYKITEKSQAVAFWCDPISGHATLYWYRQILGQGPELLVQFQDESVVDDSQLPKDRFSAERLKGVDSTLKIQPAELGDSAMYLCASSPPSGTSGRTDTQYFGPGTRLTVL.

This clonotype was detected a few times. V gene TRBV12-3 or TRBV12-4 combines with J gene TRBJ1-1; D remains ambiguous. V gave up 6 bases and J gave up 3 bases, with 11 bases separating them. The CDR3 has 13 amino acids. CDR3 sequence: CASRPGRYTEAFF. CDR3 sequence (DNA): TGTGCCAGCAGACCTGGGCGGTACACTGAAGCTTTCTTT.

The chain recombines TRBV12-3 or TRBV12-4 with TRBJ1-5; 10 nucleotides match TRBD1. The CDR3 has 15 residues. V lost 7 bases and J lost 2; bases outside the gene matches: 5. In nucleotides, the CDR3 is TGTGCCAGCACCCAGGGGACAGGGGGCAATCAGCCCCAGCATTTT. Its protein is CASTQGTGGNQPQHF.

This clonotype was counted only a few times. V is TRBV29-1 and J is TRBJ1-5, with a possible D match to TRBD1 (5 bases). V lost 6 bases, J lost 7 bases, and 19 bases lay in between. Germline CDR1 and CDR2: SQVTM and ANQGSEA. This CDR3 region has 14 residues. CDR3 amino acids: CSVEIGGGDQPQHF. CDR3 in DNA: TGCAGCGTCGAAATTGGCGGGGGTGACCAGCCCCAGCATTTT.

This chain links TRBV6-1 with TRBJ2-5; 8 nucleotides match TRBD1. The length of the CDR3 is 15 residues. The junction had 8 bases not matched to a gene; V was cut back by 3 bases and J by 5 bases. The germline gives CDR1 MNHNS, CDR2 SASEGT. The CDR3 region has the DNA TGTGCCAGCAGTGAGAGACCAGGGGGCGCGGAGACCCAGTACTTC. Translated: CASSERPGGAETQYF.

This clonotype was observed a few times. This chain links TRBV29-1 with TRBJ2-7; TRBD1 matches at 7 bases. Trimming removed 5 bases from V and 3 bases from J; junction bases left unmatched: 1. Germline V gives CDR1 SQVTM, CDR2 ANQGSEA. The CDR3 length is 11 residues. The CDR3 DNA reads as TGCAGCGTTAACAGGGGCTACGAGCAGTACTTC. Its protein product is CSVNRGYEQYF.

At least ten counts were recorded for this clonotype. CDR3 loop: CSARDRVRANTEAFF. CDR3 DNA sequence: TGCAGTGCTAGAGATCGAGTGCGGGCAAACACTGAAGCTTTCTTT. The V call is TRBV20-1, the J call TRBJ1-1; D call uncertain. The CDR3 consists of 15 residues. V was shortened by 0 bases and J by 2 bases, with 13 bases between the two germline ends. From germline, CDR1 is DFQATT and CDR2 SNEGSKA (reference sequence).

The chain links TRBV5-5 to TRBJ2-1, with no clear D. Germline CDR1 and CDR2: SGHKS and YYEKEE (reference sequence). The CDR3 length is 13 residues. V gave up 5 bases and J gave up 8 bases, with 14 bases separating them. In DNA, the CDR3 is TGTGCCAGCAGAAAAACACCGGCTCATGAGCAGTTCTTC. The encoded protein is CASRKTPAHEQFF.

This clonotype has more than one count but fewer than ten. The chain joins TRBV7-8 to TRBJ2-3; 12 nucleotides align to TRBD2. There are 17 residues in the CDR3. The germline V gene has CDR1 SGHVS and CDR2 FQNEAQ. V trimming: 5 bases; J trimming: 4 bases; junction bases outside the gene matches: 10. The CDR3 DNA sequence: TGTGCCAGCAGCACCAGACTAGCGGGGGCAGGCGCAGATACGCAGTATTTT. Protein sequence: CASSTRLAGAGADTQYF.